This TCR beta chain stems from a study of T cells in Graves' hyperthyroidism and ophthalmopathy. Points from the study as a whole: Most clonotypes that expanded in the thyroid above 0.001 also showed up in blood.

The germline V gene has CDR1 SNHLY and CDR2 FYNNEI. This CDR3 spans 15 amino acids. Unmatched junction bases numbered 8, after V lost 3 bases and J lost 6 bases. This clonotype occurred once. Antigen unknown. TCR beta CDR3 regions were amplified from RNA transcripts. The TCR CDR3 was amplified in a first-round RT-PCR using the HTBI primer set. TCRdb re-called the multiplex PCR reads through MiXCR, storing one row per CDR3 protein. The data show around 580,000 distinct CDR3 sequences, with about 45% seen just once and 7.5% to 8.5% held by the top ten. The rearrangement links TRBV2 to TRBJ2-5; TRBD1 matches at 9 bases. The source of this sequence is a woman under 30 with Graves' hyperthyroidism. The sample was peripheral blood or thyroid tissue (not recorded which). The CDR3 reads CASSEGLDRGKTQYF. As DNA, the CDR3 is TGTGCCAGCAGTGAGGGCCTAGACAGGGGGAAGACCCAGTACTTC.